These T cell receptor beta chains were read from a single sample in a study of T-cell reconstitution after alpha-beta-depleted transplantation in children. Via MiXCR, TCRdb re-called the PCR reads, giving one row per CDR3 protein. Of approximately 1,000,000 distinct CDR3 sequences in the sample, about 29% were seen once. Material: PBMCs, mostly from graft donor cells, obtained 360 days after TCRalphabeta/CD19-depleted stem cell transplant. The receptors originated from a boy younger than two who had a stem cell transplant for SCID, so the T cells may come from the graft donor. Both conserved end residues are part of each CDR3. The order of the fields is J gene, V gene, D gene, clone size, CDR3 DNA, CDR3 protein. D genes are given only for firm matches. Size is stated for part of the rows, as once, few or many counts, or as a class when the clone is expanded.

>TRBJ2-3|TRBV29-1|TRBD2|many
TGCAGCGTTGTCCGGGGGGTTAGCGGTAACACAGATACGCAGTATTTT
CSVVRGVSGNTDTQYF
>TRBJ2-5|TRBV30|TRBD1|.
TGTGCCTGGAGGCGGACAGGGGAGGGGGGGCCCCAGTACTTC
CAWRRTGEGGPQYF
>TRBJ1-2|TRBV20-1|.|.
TGCAGTGCTAACCCGTCGGCGACAGGAAACTATGGCTACACCTTC
CSANPSATGNYGYTF
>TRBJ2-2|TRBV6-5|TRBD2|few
TGTGCCAGCAGCCTAGATGGGGCGGGGGGATTCAACACCGGGGAGCTGTTTTTT
CASSLDGAGGFNTGELFF
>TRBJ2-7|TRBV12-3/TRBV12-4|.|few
TGTGCCAGCAGTCCGAACTATCAGGCAGCCTACGAGCAGTACTTC
CASSPNYQAAYEQYF
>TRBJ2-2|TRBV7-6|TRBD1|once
TGTGCCAGCAGCCGGGGACAGTATATTTCCACCGGGGAGCTGTTTTTT
CASSRGQYISTGELFF
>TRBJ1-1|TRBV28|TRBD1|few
TGTGCCAGCACCTCCCCAGGGGGCGTTCGGGCTTTCTTT
CASTSPGGVRAFF
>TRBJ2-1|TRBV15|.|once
TGTGCCACCAGCAGAGATAGAGGGGCGAGCTCCTACAATGAGCAGTTCTTC
CATSRDRGASSYNEQFF
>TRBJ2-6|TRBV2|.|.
TGTGCCAGCAGGTCGGGGACATTGGGCGCAGCGGCCAACGTCCTGACTTTC
CASRSGTLGAAANVLTF
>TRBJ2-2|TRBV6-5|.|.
TGTGCCAGCAGTTACGGGTCCGGGGTCGGCACCGGGGAGCTGTTTTTT
CASSYGSGVGTGELFF